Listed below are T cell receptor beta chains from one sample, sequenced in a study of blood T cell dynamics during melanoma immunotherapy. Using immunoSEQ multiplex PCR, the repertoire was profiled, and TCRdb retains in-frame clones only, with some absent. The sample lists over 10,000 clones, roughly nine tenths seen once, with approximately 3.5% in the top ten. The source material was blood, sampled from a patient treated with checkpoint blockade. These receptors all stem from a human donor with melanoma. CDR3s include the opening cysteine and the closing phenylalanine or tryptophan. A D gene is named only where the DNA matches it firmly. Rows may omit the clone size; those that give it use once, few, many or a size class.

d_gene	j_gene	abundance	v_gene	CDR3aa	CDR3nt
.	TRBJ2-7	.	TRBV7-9	CASSPEEISYEQYF	TGTGCCAGCAGCCCCGAGGAAATCTCCTACGAGCAGTACTTC
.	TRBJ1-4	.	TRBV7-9	CASRQGTANEKLFF	TGTGCCAGCCGGCAGGGTACAGCTAATGAAAAACTGTTTTTT
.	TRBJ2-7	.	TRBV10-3	CAISERTASSYEQYF	TGTGCCATCAGTGAGAGGACGGCGAGCTCCTACGAGCAGTACTTC
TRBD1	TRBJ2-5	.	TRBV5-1	CASSLQGRRETQYF	TGCGCCAGCAGCTTACAGGGGCGTCGGGAGACCCAGTACTTC
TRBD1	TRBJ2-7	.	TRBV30	CAWKYGTGTYEQYF	TGTGCCTGGAAATATGGGACAGGGACCTACGAGCAGTACTTC
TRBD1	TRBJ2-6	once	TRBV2	CASTSTGGIFSGANVLTF	TGTGCCAGCACCTCGACAGGGGGGATTTTTTCTGGGGCCAACGTCCTGACTTTC
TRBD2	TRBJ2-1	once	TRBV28	CASHTPGTREQFF	TGTGCCAGCCATACTCCCGGGACTAGGGAGCAGTTCTTC
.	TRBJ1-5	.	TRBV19	CASSGASGGHQPQHF	TGTGCCAGTAGTGGGGCAAGCGGTGGCCATCAGCCCCAGCATTTT
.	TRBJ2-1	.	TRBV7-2	CASSSAERRYNEQFF	TGTGCCAGCAGCTCGGCGGAGCGGAGATACAATGAGCAGTTCTTC
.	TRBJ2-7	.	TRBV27	CASSPSFGLASYEQYF	TGTGCCAGCAGTCCCTCCTTCGGGTTGGCCTCCTACGAGCAGTACTTC
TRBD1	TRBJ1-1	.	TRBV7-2	CASSPTGRTEAFF	TGTGCCAGCAGCCCGACAGGGAGGACTGAAGCTTTCTTT
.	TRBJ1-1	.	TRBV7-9	CASSFLSNQAFF	TGTGCCAGCAGCTTTTTATCGAATCAAGCTTTCTTT
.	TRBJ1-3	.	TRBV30	CAGGLHSGNTIYF	TGTGCCGGGGGTCTCCATTCCGGAAACACCATATATTTT
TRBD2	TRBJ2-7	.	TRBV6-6	CASSTGTSIYEQYF	TGTGCCAGCAGCACCGGGACTAGCATCTACGAGCAGTACTTC
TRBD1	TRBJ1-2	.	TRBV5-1	CASSSFGQGGYYGYTF	TGCGCCAGCAGCTCCTTTGGACAGGGAGGATACTATGGCTACACCTTC
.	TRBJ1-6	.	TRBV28	CASSPTPHRRYNSPLHF	TGTGCCAGCAGCCCTACCCCGCACCGCCGTTATAATTCACCCCTCCACTTT
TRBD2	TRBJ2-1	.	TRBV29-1	CSVETSGLRNEQFF	TGCAGCGTTGAGACTAGCGGGTTAAGGAATGAGCAGTTCTTC
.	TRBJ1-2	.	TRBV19	CASSISTAANYGYTF	TGTGCCAGTAGTATTAGTACAGCCGCTAACTATGGCTACACCTTC
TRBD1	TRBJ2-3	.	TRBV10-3	CAISLIGTGGRTDTQYF	TGTGCCATCAGCTTAATCGGGACAGGGGGTCGCACAGATACGCAGTATTTT
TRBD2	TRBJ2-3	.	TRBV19	CASSRNSGREADTQYF	TGTGCCAGTAGTAGAAATAGCGGGAGGGAGGCAGATACGCAGTATTTT
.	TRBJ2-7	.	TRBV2	CASRQGAPYEQYF	TGTGCCAGTCGTCAGGGAGCTCCCTACGAGCAGTACTTC
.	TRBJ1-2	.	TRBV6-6	CASSYERAQSYGYTF	TGTGCCAGCAGTTACGAGAGGGCACAGAGCTATGGCTACACCTTC
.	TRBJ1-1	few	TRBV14	CASSQDLGTEAFF	TGTGCCAGCAGCCAAGATCTTGGAACTGAAGCTTTCTTT
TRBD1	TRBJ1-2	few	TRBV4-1	CASRPTGANYGYTF	TGCGCCAGCAGGCCCACAGGGGCTAACTATGGCTACACCTTC
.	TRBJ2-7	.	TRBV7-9	CASSSEGTYEQYF	TGTGCCAGCAGCTCCGAGGGGACCTACGAGCAGTACTTC
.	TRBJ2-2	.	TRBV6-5	CASSRTPTGELFF	TGTGCCAGCAGTAGGACACCCACCGGGGAGCTGTTTTTT
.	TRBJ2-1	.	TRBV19	CASSIHVSGTGLTNEQFF	TGTGCCAGTAGTATCCATGTCTCCGGGACTGGACTGACAAATGAGCAGTTCTTC
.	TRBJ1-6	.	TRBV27	CASSLPGVGNSPLHF	TGTGCCAGCAGTTTACCGGGTGTAGGGAATTCACCCCTCCACTTT
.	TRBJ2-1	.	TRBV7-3	CASSLRNSYNEQFF	TGTGCCAGCAGCTTGAGAAACTCCTACAATGAGCAGTTCTTC
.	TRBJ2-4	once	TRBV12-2	CASRPSVDIQYF	TGTGCAAGTCGCCCTAGTGTGGACATTCAGTACTTC
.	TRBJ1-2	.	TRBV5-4	CASSHRHLLNYGYTF	TGTGCCAGCAGCCACCGACACCTCCTTAACTATGGCTACACCTTC
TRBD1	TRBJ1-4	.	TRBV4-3	CASSGQGLTNEKLFF	TGCGCCAGTTCGGGACAGGGACTCACTAATGAAAAACTGTTTTTT
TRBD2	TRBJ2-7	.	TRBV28	CASTSGPLYEQYF	TGTGCCAGCACTAGCGGGCCCCTCTACGAGCAGTACTTC
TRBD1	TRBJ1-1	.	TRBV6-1	CASRRQGSRTEAFF	TGTGCCAGCAGGAGACAGGGGAGTCGAACTGAAGCTTTCTTT
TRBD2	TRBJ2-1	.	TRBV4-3	CASSPGTSGTDEQFF	TGCGCCAGCAGCCCCGGGACTAGCGGGACCGATGAGCAGTTCTTC
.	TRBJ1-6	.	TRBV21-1	CASSKEGRGDNSPLHF	TGTGCCAGCAGCAAAGAGGGCAGGGGGGACAATTCACCCCTCCACTTT
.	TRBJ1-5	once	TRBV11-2	CASSLERTGNQPQHF	TGTGCCAGCAGCTTAGAGCGGACAGGCAATCAGCCCCAGCATTTT
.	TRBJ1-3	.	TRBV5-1	CASSTTGLDSGNTIYF	TGCGCCAGCAGCACAACAGGACTCGACTCTGGAAACACCATATATTTT
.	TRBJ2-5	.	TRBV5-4	CASSFSETQYF	TGTGCCAGCAGCTTCTCAGAGACCCAGTACTTC
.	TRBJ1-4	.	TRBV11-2	CASSLGFAEKLFF	TGTGCCAGCAGCTTAGGTTTTGCTGAAAAACTGTTTTTT
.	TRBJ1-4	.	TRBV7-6	CASSLAVVGAPLEKLFF	TGTGCCAGCAGCTTAGCGGTAGTGGGAGCACCACTCGAAAAACTGTTTTTT
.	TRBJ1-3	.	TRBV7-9	CASSLGGNTIYF	TGTGCCAGCAGCTTAGGAGGAAACACCATATATTTT
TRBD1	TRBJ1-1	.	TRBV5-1	CASSAGQGNMNTEAFF	TGCGCCAGCAGCGCGGGACAGGGGAATATGAACACTGAAGCTTTCTTT
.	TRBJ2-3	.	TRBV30	CAWLPGYRSTDTQYF	TGTGCCTGGCTCCCCGGCTATCGCAGCACAGATACGCAGTATTTT
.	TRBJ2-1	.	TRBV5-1	CASSPNVEVSEQFF	TGCGCCAGCAGCCCGAATGTCGAGGTCAGTGAGCAGTTCTTC
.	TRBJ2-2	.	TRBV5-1	CASSLGDLTNTGELFF	TGCGCCAGCAGCTTAGGGGACCTGACGAACACCGGGGAGCTGTTTTTT
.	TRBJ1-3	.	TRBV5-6	CASSLRNSLTGNTIYF	TGTGCCAGCAGCTTAAGGAATTCCTTAACTGGAAACACCATATATTTT
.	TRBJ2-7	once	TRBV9	CASGRGSSYEQYF	TGTGCCAGCGGAAGGGGCAGTTCCTACGAGCAGTACTTC
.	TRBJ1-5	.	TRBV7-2	CASSLAAASNQPQHF	TGTGCCAGCAGCTTAGCCGCAGCTAGCAATCAGCCCCAGCATTTT
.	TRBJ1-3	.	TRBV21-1	CASSKALSALSSGNTIYF	TGTGCCAGCAGCAAAGCGCTTTCCGCTCTCAGCTCTGGAAACACCATATATTTT
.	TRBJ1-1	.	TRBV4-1	CASSQDPTVNTEAFF	TGCGCCAGCAGCCAAGATCCGACGGTGAACACTGAAGCTTTCTTT